The T cell receptor (beta chain) described here comes from a study of blood T cell repertoires in COVID-19. This table comes from immunoSEQ multiplex PCR, and its TCRdb copy is limited to in-frame clones, with some not included. This sample has more than 100,000 clones, with about 88% found just once. The germline V gene has CDR1 WSHSY and CDR2 SAAADI. The CDR3 length is 12 residues. The germline V and J ends were trimmed by 5 bases and 3 bases, with 8 bases remaining between them. Sequencing was carried out using PBMCs or T cells enriched from blood (not recorded which). This TCR came from a man in his forties or fifties with acute COVID-19. The J gene is TRBJ2-7, the V gene TRBV10-2; no definite D call. The DNA for the CDR3 is TGCGCCAGCAGTCTGGCCAACTACGAGCAGTACTTC. This translates into CASSLANYEQYF.